The text below deals with one T cell receptor (beta chain). Which antigen it targets is not known. Base qualities were left out, and no much larger clone turns up one base away. The source of the sample is a study of T cell repertoires in cytomegalovirus infection (dated by TCRdb to between 2018 and 2021). For context, the study as a whole: Alongside well-studied HLA-B-restricted epitopes, the peptide stimulations were aimed at recently identified HLA-C-restricted CMV epitopes, whose presentation resists viral immunomodulation. Because public TCR beta signatures pointed to carriage of CMV infection together with the matching HLA type, the HLA type of each donor mattered for the analysis. What the authors observed across the whole study: The ex vivo response was dominated by HLA-C-restricted CMV-specific TCR beta clonotypes, which also provided the single most frequent clonotype in two of eight donors. In both this cohort and an independent roughly 350-donor cohort, the cumulative frequency of public TCR beta family members distinguished carriers of CMV infection plus the relevant HLA type.

The reads were generated on an Illumina HiSeq 1500. Clones were called with MiXCR by TCRdb after fastp trimmed the public reads at Q25, and only in-frame beta chains were retained. Merged by CDR3 protein, the rows form single entries marked with the most common genes and DNA. This sample comprises about 400,000 distinct CDR3 sequences, about 34% of them detected only once. The top ten clones comprise about 13% of the sample. CDR1 MNHEY and CDR2 SVGEGT were looked up in the germline V gene. The CDR3 covers 16 residues, taking in both the cysteine and the phenylalanine. The read is trimmed to its CDR3 DNA, 48 bases read in frame from base 1. V is pared back by 3 bases and J by 0 bases, with 9 bases lying between the germline termini. The label giving this sample's treatment or condition can be read as: in vitro stimulation with specific CMV peptide epitopes to enrich CMV-specific T cells.

Specimen: cultured PBMCs, collected from culture after CMV antigen stimulation. This clonotype was sampled from a human donor in good health (CMV status not recorded). Some clones in this sample may be carry-over from other donors' samples. The chain links TRBV6-2 or TRBV6-3 with TRBJ2-6, with the D call tentatively TRBD1 or TRBD2, each fitting 5 bases. The CDR3 reads CASSYDGTSGANVLTF. The nucleotide sequence is TGTGCCAGCAGTTATGACGGGACCTCTGGGGCCAACGTCCTGACTTTC.